One sample yielded the 10 T cell receptor beta chains listed below, sequenced in a study of T cell responses to AZD1222 COVID-19 vaccine (dated by TCRdb to about 2021). Interpreted using the paper, the time point label stands for: about 28 days (+/-7) after the second vaccine dose. The library came from the immunoSEQ multiplex PCR assay. In its TCRdb copy, this immuneACCESS table keeps in-frame sequences only and misses some clones. Where compared with another copy, unresolved V genes explain less than half of these, and the others have no known cause. The sample yields fewer than 120,000 clones; roughly 90% were counted once. 2.5% of the sample rests with the top ten. The material sequenced was peripheral blood, taken 28 days after the second AZD1222 dose. Every receptor here comes from an adult who received the AZD1222 COVID-19 vaccine.

This chain links TRBV12-5 with TRBJ1-2, with D perhaps matching TRBD1 (5 bases). The CDR3 runs to 13 residues. V gave up 3 bases and J gave up 7 bases, with 12 bases separating them. The germline gives CDR1 LGHNT, CDR2 FRNRAP. The CDR3 DNA reads as TGTGCTAGTGGTTTTCAGGGTAGGGGTGGCTACACCTTC. Its translation: CASGFQGRGGYTF.

This clone appeared a single time. Here the CDR3 DNA reads TGTGCCAGCAGCAATCGACTTAATGAGCAGTTCTTC. This sequence encodes CASSNRLNEQFF. The rearrangement links TRBV12-3 or TRBV12-4 to TRBJ2-1; D call uncertain. CDR3 length: 12 amino acids. The V gene lost 6 bases and the J gene lost 7 bases, with 10 bases spanning the gap.

The chain combines TRBV14 with TRBJ1-4; D remains ambiguous. The V gene's germline CDR1 is SGHDN and CDR2 FVKESK. The CDR3 consists of 16 residues. The V end was cut by 1 base, the J end by 3 bases, with 12 bases between. CDR3 nucleotide sequence: TGTGCCAGCAGCCAAGCGGGAGGAAGACCTAATGAAAAACTGTTTTTT. Its protein is CASSQAGGRPNEKLFF.

This rearrangement joins TRBV11-3 to TRBJ2-5, with D unresolved. The CDR3 is 13 amino acids. CDR1 SGHNT and CDR2 YENEEA come from the germline V gene. V was shortened by 5 bases and J by 5 bases, with 12 bases between the two germline ends. As DNA, the CDR3 is TGTGCCAGCAGCCCCGGACCCAGCGAGACCCAGTACTTC. Translated: CASSPGPSETQYF. The full variable domain, its missing parts supplied by reference TRBV11-3 and TRBJ2-5, is EAGVVQSPRYKIIEKKQPVAFWCNPISGHNTLYWYLQNLGQGPELLIRYENEEAVDDSQLPKDRFSAERLKGVDSTLKIQPAELGDSAVYLCASSPGPSETQYFGPGTRLLVL.

The chain combines TRBV7-9 with TRBJ1-4; D ambiguous. The CDR3 spans 13 residues. Germline CDR1 and CDR2: SEHNR and FQNEAQ (reference sequence). V lost 5 bases and J lost 7, with 11 bases in between. Here the CDR3 DNA reads TGTGCCAGCAGCAAATTCGAGGGTGAAAAACTGTTTTTT. Its protein is CASSKFEGEKLFF.

V and J are TRBV19 and TRBJ2-7; D may correspond to TRBD1 or TRBD2 (6 bases each). Deletions cut 6 bases from V and 3 bases from J, with 15 bases between. The CDR3 is 14 residues long. The germline V gene encodes CDR1 LNHDA and CDR2 SQIVND (reference sequence). The DNA of the CDR3 is TGTGCCAGTAGCCGGGATCGGGGGCGCTACGAGCAGTACTTC. It encodes CASSRDRGRYEQYF.

The chain joins TRBV4-3 to TRBJ2-7; TRBD2 aligns across 9 bases. The CDR3 contains 19 residues. CDR1 is LGHNA, CDR2 YSLEER, per germline. The V gene end was trimmed by 0 bases and the J gene end by 2 bases; junction bases not matched to a gene: 14. The CDR3 loop reads CASSQDFGGGGAGTYEQYF. The DNA for the CDR3 is TGCGCCAGCAGCCAAGATTTTGGTGGCGGGGGGGCCGGAACCTACGAGCAGTACTTC.

The V call is TRBV4-1, the J call TRBJ1-6, with D maybe TRBD1 (5 bases). Deletions cut 1 base from V and 6 bases from J, with 16 bases between. Germline CDR1 reads MGHRA; CDR2 reads YSYEKL. The CDR3 sequence is 17 residues long. The CDR3, as DNA: TGCGCCAGCAGCCAAGCTACGGGGCAGGCTGGTAATTCACCCCTCCACTTT. Amino acid sequence: CASSQATGQAGNSPLHF.

This clone is a singleton in its sample. V usage is TRBV6-6 and J usage is TRBJ2-3, with 11 bases fitting TRBD2. Trimming cost V 5 bases and J 1 base; bases outside gene matches: 11. CDR3 size: 18 residues. Germline V lookup: CDR1 MNHNY, CDR2 SVGAGI (reference sequence). CDR3 nucleotides: TGTGCCAGCAGTCCTGGGGTAGCGGGGGGGTTTGGCACAGATACGCAGTATTTT. It codes for CASSPGVAGGFGTDTQYF.

This chain joins TRBV7-9 and TRBJ1-1; D perhaps matches TRBD1 (5 bases). The CDR3 length is 15 residues. Per germline, CDR1 SEHNR and CDR2 FQNEAQ (reference sequence). V shed 4 bases and J shed 0 bases, with 12 bases lying between them. The CDR3 coding sequence is TGTGCCAGCAGCTCGTTGGGACTGATGAACACTGAAGCTTTCTTT. Amino acids: CASSSLGLMNTEAFF.